The 29 T cell receptor beta chains below all came from one sample that was sequenced in a study of cytomegalovirus exposure and HLA in healthy donors. Primers: 60 Vbeta forward and 13 Jbeta reverse. Profiled with immunoSEQ multiplex PCR; TCRdb holds only in-frame clones, not every one. The data contain under 200,000 clones, approximately 78% of them singletons. Sequencing input: PBMCs. Receptors originate from a male donor in good health and CMV-seropositive.

The rearrangement links TRBV6-1 to TRBJ2-2, with 8 bases matching TRBD1. CDR3 length: 14 amino acids. Germline CDR1 MNHNS, CDR2 SASEGT. V lost 10 bases to trimming and J lost 6 bases; unmatched junction nucleotides: 10. The CDR3 region is CATLRDRWAGELFF. For the CDR3, the DNA is TGTGCCACGCTCCGGGACAGGTGGGCCGGGGAGCTGTTTTTT.

Concerning this clone: In the same sample, other DNA sequences code for this CDR3. The rearrangement uses TRBV6-5 and TRBJ1-5, with a tentative D call TRBD1 (6 bases). The V and J ends lost 0 bases and 6 bases respectively, with 9 bases between them. Germline lookup yields CDR1 MNHEY and CDR2 SVGAGI. The CDR3 consists of 14 residues. The CDR3 sequence: CASSYSTGGQPQHF. In DNA form, the CDR3 reads TGTGCCAGCAGTTACTCGACAGGAGGTCAGCCCCAGCATTTT.

J is TRBJ2-1 and V is TRBV7-2, with 8 nucleotides matching TRBD2. This CDR3 contains 16 residues. The germline V gene has CDR1 SGHTA and CDR2 FQGNSA. The ends lost 5 bases at V and 9 bases at J; junction bases unmatched: 15. CDR3 DNA: TGTGCCAGCAGCCCCCGGGGGAGCGGGGGCCTCGGTGAGCAGTTCTTC. Protein product: CASSPRGSGGLGEQFF.

As for this clone: One end of the junction fails to match germline, which may point to a read error. This chain joins TRBV6-5 and TRBJ1-2; weak D call: TRBD1 (5 bases). Germline CDR1 reads MNHEY; CDR2 reads SVGAGI. The CDR3 is 12 residues long. The CDR3, as DNA: TGTGCCAGCAGTTACATTCCCGGGACTGTATCCTTC. Translated: CASSYIPGTVSF.

The V and J genes are TRBV7-8 and TRBJ2-7, with 7 positions matching TRBD1. Germline lookup yields CDR1 SGHVS and CDR2 FQNEAQ. The ends lost 5 bases at V and 2 bases at J; junction bases unmatched: 9. This CDR3 contains 15 residues. The DNA for the CDR3 is TGTGCCAGCAGCCCCAGGGGAACAGGGGCCTACGAGCAGTACTTC. Residues: CASSPRGTGAYEQYF.

The chain uses TRBV30 and TRBJ2-1; TRBD2 matches 8 bases. The V and J ends lost 6 bases and 6 bases, in that order; junction bases with no gene match: 4. Germline V gives CDR1 GTSNPN, CDR2 SVGIG (reference sequence). The CDR3 runs to 12 residues. The DNA of the CDR3 is TGTGCCTGCGAGCGGGAGTCCAATGAGCAGTTCTTC. It codes for CACERESNEQFF.

This chain uses TRBV5-1 with TRBJ2-1; tentatively, D is TRBD2 (6 bases). V shed 0 bases and J shed 0 bases, with 13 bases lying between them. CDR3 length: 17 residues. Germline V gene sequence: CDR1 SGHRS, CDR2 YFSETQ. The CDR3 reads CASSLVSSASSYNEQFF. The CDR3 nucleotides read TGCGCCAGCAGCTTGGTGTCTAGCGCTAGCTCCTACAATGAGCAGTTCTTC. Full variable domain (outside the CDR3, taken from reference TRBV5-1 and TRBJ2-1): KAGVTQTPRYLIKTRGQQVTLSCSPISGHRSVSWYQQTPGQGLQFLFEYFSETQRNKGNFPGRFSGRQFSNSRSEMNVSTLELGDSALYLCASSLVSSASSYNEQFFGPGTRLTVL.

The chain is built from TRBV15 and TRBJ2-1, with D perhaps TRBD2 (6 bases). CDR3 length equals 14 residues. Germline V lookup: CDR1 LNHNV, CDR2 YYDKDF (reference sequence). The V end lost 1 base, the J end lost 6 bases, and 10 bases lay between the germline ends. The CDR3 is CATSRAGDSNEQFF. The CDR3 coding sequence is TGTGCCACCAGCAGAGCGGGGGACTCCAATGAGCAGTTCTTC.

This clone was seen repeatedly, ten times or more. The V call is TRBV6-9, the J call TRBJ2-1, with 8 bases matching TRBD2. Trimming took 11 bases from V and 12 from J; bases not matched to a gene: 18. The germline V gene encodes CDR1 MNHGY and CDR2 SVAAGI. The length of the CDR3 is 14 residues. In DNA, the CDR3 is TGTGCCGGACCCGGGACTAGTATGGTAAGGGTGCAGTTCTTC. Translated, it gives CAGPGTSMVRVQFF.

The rearrangement joins TRBV5-3 to TRBJ2-7, with TRBD1 matching over 9 bases. TRBV5-3 is noted as an ORF with a role that remains uncertain. With V trimmed by 3 bases and J by 1 base, 8 bases remained unmatched. The CDR3 contains 16 residues. The CDR3 here is CARSCRRDRVSYEQYF. The CDR3 nucleotides read TGTGCCAGAAGCTGCCGCCGGGACAGGGTATCCTACGAGCAGTACTTC.

The chain recombines TRBV6-5 with TRBJ1-2, with 12 bases identical to TRBD1. The CDR3 has 15 amino acids. The ends lost 6 bases at V and 7 bases at J; junction bases unmatched: 9. Germline V gives CDR1 MNHEY, CDR2 SVGAGI. The CDR3 DNA is TGTGCCAGCAGGCGGGGGACAGGGGGCGGAGGTGGCTACACCTTC. Residues: CASRRGTGGGGGYTF.

V is TRBV5-4 and J is TRBJ2-7; possibly TRBD2 for D (5 bases). The CDR3 extends over 14 amino acids. Trimming left V 4 bases short and J 0 bases short, with 11 bases between. Germline lookup yields CDR1 SGHNT and CDR2 YYREEE (reference sequence). This CDR3 is CASSQLGISYEQYF. Here the CDR3 DNA reads TGTGCCAGCAGCCAACTCGGGATCTCCTACGAGCAGTACTTC.

This clone was observed a handful of times. The gene calls are TRBV27 and TRBJ2-1; TRBD2 matches 9 bases. The CDR3 has 17 amino acids. The V and J ends lost 5 bases and 6 bases, in that order; junction bases with no gene match: 14. CDR1 MNHEY and CDR2 SMNVEV come from the germline V gene (reference sequence). This CDR3 reads CASSPQPVSGSPNEQFF. The CDR3, as DNA: TGTGCCAGCAGTCCTCAACCGGTTAGCGGGAGCCCCAATGAGCAGTTCTTC.

The V gene is TRBV10-3, the J gene TRBJ2-7; 8 bases align to TRBD1. Germline V lookup: CDR1 ENHRY, CDR2 SYGVKD. This CDR3 contains 13 residues. Trimming took 4 bases from V and 5 from J; bases not matched to a gene: 4. CDR3 sequence reads: CAISATGGNEQYF. CDR3 coding DNA: TGTGCCATCAGTGCTACAGGGGGAAACGAGCAGTACTTC.

The J gene is TRBJ2-3, the V gene TRBV5-1, with 8 bases matching TRBD2. V was pared by 1 base and J by 4 bases, with 5 bases of the junction left unmatched. The germline V gene encodes CDR1 SGHRS and CDR2 YFSETQ. The CDR3 has 15 amino acids. The CDR3 nucleotides are TGCGCCAGCAGCTTGTCCCCGGGACTAGCAGATACGCAGTATTTT. This gives the protein CASSLSPGLADTQYF.

On this clone itself: One end of the junction varies from germline; a read error may be responsible. The chain's CDR3 is CASSLGRLPSGANGLTF. The CDR3, as DNA: TGTGCCAGCAGCTTGGGAAGGCTGCCTTCTGGGGCCAACGGCCTGACTTTC. V gene TRBV7-8 combines with J gene TRBJ2-6; maybe TRBD1 (5 bases). CDR1 and CDR2 from the germline V gene are SGHVS and FQNEAQ. CDR3 length: 17 residues.

Written as DNA, the CDR3 is TGTGCCAGCAGGGAAACTGGGCCCGTTCAGTACTTC. This sequence encodes CASRETGPVQYF. The chain employs TRBV2 and TRBJ2-4; D unclear. Trimming left V 6 bases short and J 11 bases short, with 14 bases between. Germline lookup yields CDR1 SNHLY and CDR2 FYNNEI. CDR3 length: 12 residues.

The V and J genes are TRBV5-1 and TRBJ1-2; weak D call: TRBD1 (6 bases). Germline CDR1 SGHRS, CDR2 YFSETQ. This CDR3 spans 15 amino acids. Trimming took 4 bases from V and 3 from J, leaving 16 bases between them. This CDR3 is CASSPPPGADYGYTF. The CDR3 nucleotides read TGCGCCAGCAGCCCCCCCCCAGGGGCGGACTATGGCTACACCTTC.

The V and J genes are TRBV30 and TRBJ2-1, with 9 bases identical to TRBD2. V dropped 2 bases and J dropped 8; count of bases not matched to a gene: 10. The CDR3 length is 15 residues. Germline assignment: CDR1 GTSNPN and CDR2 SVGIG (reference sequence). This CDR3 is CAWSYSGSRRDEQFF. CDR3 bases: TGTGCCTGGAGTTATAGCGGGAGTAGGCGTGATGAGCAGTTCTTC.

The chain joins TRBV28 to TRBJ2-7, with D possibly being TRBD2 (5 bases). The V end was cut by 10 bases, the J end by 5 bases, with 15 bases between. Germline V lookup: CDR1 MDHEN, CDR2 SYDVKM. The CDR3 extends over 12 amino acids. The CDR3 spells CATLDGIHEQYF. As DNA, the CDR3 is TGTGCCACCCTGGACGGGATCCACGAGCAGTACTTC.

This sequence joins TRBV19 and TRBJ1-1; 9 positions match TRBD1. Germline V gives CDR1 LNHDA, CDR2 SQIVND (reference sequence). This CDR3 has 14 residues. V was clipped by 7 bases and J by 1 base; unmatched bases: 4. This chain's CDR3 is CASKSDRGNTEAFF. The DNA of the CDR3 is TGTGCCAGTAAGTCGGACAGGGGGAACACTGAAGCTTTCTTT.

V is TRBV25-1 and J is TRBJ2-5; 8 nucleotides line up with TRBD2. There are 16 residues in the CDR3. The V gene end was trimmed by 3 bases and the J gene end by 1 base; junction bases not matched to a gene: 7. CDR1 and CDR2 from the germline V gene are MGHDK and SYGVNS. The DNA for the CDR3 is TGTGCCAGCAGTGATCGGGCAGCGGGGGCCCAAGAGACCCAGTACTTC. As protein: CASSDRAAGAQETQYF. The full variable domain, with the rest looked up from reference TRBV25-1 and TRBJ2-5, is EADIYQTPRYLVIGTGKKITLECSQTMGHDKMYWYQQDPGMELHLIHYSYGVNSTEKGDLSSESTVSRIRTEHFPLTLESARPSHTSQYLCASSDRAAGAQETQYFGPGTRLLVL.

This chain links TRBV6-5 with TRBJ2-7; 7 positions match TRBD2. Germline trimming cut 6 bases from V and 3 bases from J; bases unmatched to any gene: 8. Germline values: CDR1 MNHEY, CDR2 SVGAGI. The CDR3 has 14 amino acids. As DNA, the CDR3 is TGTGCCAGCAGACAGTCGGCTAGCGGCTACGAGCAGTACTTC. Translating it yields CASRQSASGYEQYF.

Turning to this clone: The sample has other DNA sequences that encode this CDR3 too. The genes are TRBV5-1 and TRBJ1-1, with D uncertain. The ends were cut back, 0 bases at V and 1 base at J, with 10 bases in the middle. Per the germline V gene, CDR1 is SGHRS and CDR2 is YFSETQ. The CDR3 runs to 15 residues. CDR3 DNA sequence: TGCGCCAGCAGCTTGGCCCCCCGAGCGAACACTGAAGCTTTCTTT. Protein product: CASSLAPRANTEAFF.

The rearrangement links TRBV5-1 to TRBJ2-7; 10 nucleotides agree with TRBD1. J was trimmed by 1 base and V by 1 base; bases with no gene match: 5. Germline V gene sequence: CDR1 SGHRS, CDR2 YFSETQ. This CDR3 contains 16 residues. In nucleotides, the CDR3 is TGCGCCAGCAGCTTGTTGGGACAGGGGAGTTCCTACGAGCAGTACTTC. Translation gives CASSLLGQGSSYEQYF.

V gene TRBV6-5 combines with J gene TRBJ1-1; D is unresolved. Germline V gene lookup returns CDR1 MNHEY and CDR2 SVGAGI. CDR3 length: 13 amino acids. V gave up 2 bases and J gave up 11 bases, with 15 bases separating them. CDR3 sequence reads: CASSYNLNSWAFF. The CDR3 DNA is TGTGCCAGCAGTTACAACCTTAACAGTTGGGCTTTCTTT.

This clone turned up a few times. The genes are TRBV30 and TRBJ2-1; the match to TRBD2 covers 14 bases. The germline CDR1 and CDR2 sequences are GTSNPN and SVGIG (reference sequence). Trimming cost V 2 bases and J 15 bases; bases outside gene matches: 6. The CDR3 consists of 13 residues. The CDR3 DNA follows: TGTGCCTGGAGTCTTGGGACTAGCGGGAGCGCGTTCTTC. This codes for CAWSLGTSGSAFF.

The rearrangement uses TRBV7-2 and TRBJ1-2, with TRBD1 matching 8 bases. The CDR3 has 14 residues. Germline V gives CDR1 SGHTA, CDR2 FQGNSA. Trimming at V came to 3 bases and at J to 4 bases, leaving 4 bases not matched to a gene. The CDR3 sequence: CASSFTGGSYGYTF. The CDR3 region has the DNA TGTGCCAGCAGCTTCACAGGGGGGAGCTATGGCTACACCTTC.

The J gene is TRBJ1-1, the V gene TRBV25-1; no clear D gene. The CDR3 is 15 residues long. Germline loops: CDR1 MGHDK, CDR2 SYGVNS. V was cut by 1 base and J by 2 bases, with 11 bases left in between. Here the CDR3 reads CASSESLGANTEAFF. CDR3 DNA: TGTGCCAGCAGTGAATCCCTAGGCGCCAACACTGAAGCTTTCTTT.